A selection of T cell receptor beta chains follows, all from one sample in a study of immune heterogeneity within non-small cell lung tumors. TCRdb used MiXCR to reprocess the multiplex PCR reads, holding one entry per CDR3 protein. The repertoire holds approximately 4,100 distinct CDR3 sequences, with 27% as singletons. The source material was lung tumor tissue. The receptor source for this set is a man in his fifties or sixties with non-small cell lung cancer. The CDR3 runs from the conserved cysteine through the conserved F or W. A D gene is named only where the DNA matches it firmly. Not every row has a clone size; where given, it reads once, few, many or a size class.

d_gene: .; abundance: .; v_gene: TRBV19; j_gene: TRBJ2-2; CDR3nt: TGTGCCAGTAGTATAGATATAGGGGGTAGCTTCCCCGGGGATCTGTTTTTT; CDR3aa: CASSIDIGGSFPGDLFF
d_gene: .; abundance: medium-sized; v_gene: TRBV28; j_gene: TRBJ1-5; CDR3nt: TGTGCCAGCAGCCCCGGGAGGACCGATCAGCCCCAGCATTTT; CDR3aa: CASSPGRTDQPQHF
d_gene: .; abundance: .; v_gene: TRBV15; j_gene: TRBJ2-7; CDR3nt: TGTGCCACCAGCAGGGGGGAATCCTACGAGCAGTACTTC; CDR3aa: CATSRGESYEQYF
d_gene: TRBD2; abundance: medium-sized; v_gene: TRBV19; j_gene: TRBJ2-1; CDR3nt: TGTGCCAGTGGACTAGCGGGAGGGCCCTACAATGAGCAGTTCTTC; CDR3aa: CASGLAGGPYNEQFF
d_gene: .; abundance: few; v_gene: TRBV11-2; j_gene: TRBJ2-3; CDR3nt: TGTGCCAGCAGCTCCCCCAGGACAGCGGATACGCAGTATTTT; CDR3aa: CASSSPRTADTQYF
d_gene: .; abundance: few; v_gene: TRBV4-3; j_gene: TRBJ2-1; CDR3nt: TGCGCCAGCAGCCAAGATCGCTCGGTGATGGGGGGGCAGTTCTTC; CDR3aa: CASSQDRSVMGGQFF
d_gene: TRBD1; abundance: .; v_gene: TRBV30; j_gene: TRBJ1-1; CDR3nt: TGTGCCGGGGACAGAAGAAAGAACACTGAAGCTTTCTTT; CDR3aa: CAGDRRKNTEAFF
d_gene: .; abundance: large; v_gene: TRBV15; j_gene: TRBJ1-1; CDR3nt: TGTGCCACCAGCATACGACAGGACACTGGCACTGAAGCTTTCTTT; CDR3aa: CATSIRQDTGTEAFF
d_gene: .; abundance: few; v_gene: TRBV5-1; j_gene: TRBJ2-3; CDR3nt: TGCGCCAGCAGCAGAGCGAGAGGGTGGGCAGATACGCAGTATTTT; CDR3aa: CASSRARGWADTQYF
d_gene: .; abundance: medium-sized; v_gene: TRBV7-2; j_gene: TRBJ1-5; CDR3nt: TGTGCCAGCAGCTTATTCGGCAATCAGCCCCAGCATTTT; CDR3aa: CASSLFGNQPQHF
d_gene: TRBD1; abundance: medium-sized; v_gene: TRBV6-1; j_gene: TRBJ1-4; CDR3nt: TGTGCCAGCAGTGACCCGGGACAGGGGGCGGGGGCGAATGAAAAACTGTTTTTT; CDR3aa: CASSDPGQGAGANEKLFF
d_gene: .; abundance: .; v_gene: TRBV12-3/TRBV12-4; j_gene: TRBJ1-1; CDR3nt: TGTGCCAGCAGTAGCCAACAACTGGGGAACACTGAAGCTTTCTTT; CDR3aa: CASSSQQLGNTEAFF
d_gene: TRBD1; abundance: .; v_gene: TRBV7-8; j_gene: TRBJ2-2; CDR3nt: TGTGCCAGCAGCTTAGCTGGACAGGGATTTACCGGGGAGCTGTTTTTT; CDR3aa: CASSLAGQGFTGELFF
d_gene: TRBD2; abundance: few; v_gene: TRBV12-3/TRBV12-4; j_gene: TRBJ2-1; CDR3nt: TGTGCCAGCGGGACTAGCGGGAGATGGGACAATGAGCAGTTCTTC; CDR3aa: CASGTSGRWDNEQFF
d_gene: .; abundance: few; v_gene: TRBV5-6; j_gene: TRBJ2-1; CDR3nt: TGTGCCAGCAGCTTAGGGGAACTACGTCTGAGCTCCTACAATGAGCAGTTCTTC; CDR3aa: CASSLGELRLSSYNEQFF
d_gene: TRBD1; abundance: medium-sized; v_gene: TRBV20-1; j_gene: TRBJ1-6; CDR3nt: TGCAGTGCTAGATCCCAGGGGGCCTCCTATAATTCACCCCTCCACTTT; CDR3aa: CSARSQGASYNSPLHF
d_gene: .; abundance: .; v_gene: TRBV27; j_gene: TRBJ1-1; CDR3nt: TGTGCCAGCGTGGGTTCCACTGAAGCTTTCTTT; CDR3aa: CASVGSTEAFF
d_gene: .; abundance: .; v_gene: TRBV7-9; j_gene: TRBJ2-2; CDR3nt: TGTGCCAGCAGCTTAGGTTACACCGGGGAGCTGTTTTTT; CDR3aa: CASSLGYTGELFF
d_gene: TRBD1; abundance: medium-sized; v_gene: TRBV5-1; j_gene: TRBJ2-2; CDR3nt: TGCGCCAGCAGCCCGAACGGACAGGAGAACACCGGGGAGCTGTTTTTT; CDR3aa: CASSPNGQENTGELFF
d_gene: .; abundance: medium-sized; v_gene: TRBV11-2; j_gene: TRBJ2-7; CDR3nt: TGTGCCAGCAGCTTTAGCTACGAGCAGTACTTC; CDR3aa: CASSFSYEQYF
d_gene: .; abundance: medium-sized; v_gene: TRBV7-9; j_gene: TRBJ1-1; CDR3nt: TGTGCCAGCAGCCCCTCGGCGACGGGTCGTGAAGCTTTCTTT; CDR3aa: CASSPSATGREAFF
d_gene: TRBD2; abundance: .; v_gene: TRBV2; j_gene: TRBJ2-7; CDR3nt: TGTGCCAGCATCGGACTAGCGGGAGGGAATGGCGAGCAGTACTTC; CDR3aa: CASIGLAGGNGEQYF
d_gene: TRBD1; abundance: medium-sized; v_gene: TRBV7-2; j_gene: TRBJ1-6; CDR3nt: TGTGCCAGCAGCTTAGACAGGGGCTCTTATAATTCACCCCTCCACTTT; CDR3aa: CASSLDRGSYNSPLHF
d_gene: .; abundance: .; v_gene: TRBV15; j_gene: TRBJ1-1; CDR3nt: TGTGCCACCAGCAGAGCCGGAGTTTCTATCCACAGGGAGACAAACACTGAAGCTTTCTTT; CDR3aa: CATSRAGVSIHRETNTEAFF
d_gene: TRBD2; abundance: medium-sized; v_gene: TRBV7-2; j_gene: TRBJ2-7; CDR3nt: TGTGCCAGCAGTCGGGAGGGGAGAAGCGAGCAGTACTTC; CDR3aa: CASSREGRSEQYF
d_gene: .; abundance: large; v_gene: TRBV24-1; j_gene: TRBJ2-1; CDR3nt: TGTGCCACCAGCGGGGGGCACAAGGGCAATGAGCAGTTCTTC; CDR3aa: CATSGGHKGNEQFF
d_gene: .; abundance: large; v_gene: TRBV6-1; j_gene: TRBJ1-6; CDR3nt: TGTGCCAGCAGACATAATTCACCCCTCCACTTT; CDR3aa: CASRHNSPLHF
d_gene: .; abundance: .; v_gene: TRBV10-3; j_gene: TRBJ2-1; CDR3nt: TGTGCCATCAGTGAGGACTTTCGGAGCTACAATGAGCAGTTCTTC; CDR3aa: CAISEDFRSYNEQFF
d_gene: .; abundance: few; v_gene: TRBV4-1; j_gene: TRBJ2-1; CDR3nt: TGCGCCAGCAGCCAAGATCACAATTACAATGAGCAGTTCTTC; CDR3aa: CASSQDHNYNEQFF
d_gene: TRBD2; abundance: .; v_gene: TRBV20-1; j_gene: TRBJ2-5; CDR3nt: TGCAGTGCTAGAGGGGAGGGCCGGGGGACCCAGTACTTC; CDR3aa: CSARGEGRGTQYF
d_gene: TRBD2; abundance: large; v_gene: TRBV9; j_gene: TRBJ2-7; CDR3nt: TGTGCCAGCAGCGTAGCGCTAGCGGGAGGACAAGAGCAGTACTTC; CDR3aa: CASSVALAGGQEQYF
d_gene: .; abundance: few; v_gene: TRBV15; j_gene: TRBJ2-5; CDR3nt: TGTGCCACCAGCAGAGGTACACACCAAGAGACCCAGTACTTC; CDR3aa: CATSRGTHQETQYF
d_gene: TRBD2; abundance: medium-sized; v_gene: TRBV20-1; j_gene: TRBJ2-4; CDR3nt: TGCAGTGCCACCGGGGGAGCGGGAGGGGACAAAGCCAAAAACATTCAGTACTTC; CDR3aa: CSATGGAGGDKAKNIQYF
d_gene: .; abundance: .; v_gene: TRBV11-2; j_gene: TRBJ2-1; CDR3nt: TGTGCCAGCGGCATTACATACAATGAGCAGTTCTTC; CDR3aa: CASGITYNEQFF
d_gene: TRBD1; abundance: .; v_gene: TRBV19; j_gene: TRBJ1-3; CDR3nt: TGTGCCAGTAGTACGCCCCCCTACCGGGACAGGAGGCCCAACTCTGGAAACACCATATATTTT; CDR3aa: CASSTPPYRDRRPNSGNTIYF
d_gene: TRBD1; abundance: .; v_gene: TRBV24-1; j_gene: TRBJ1-1; CDR3nt: TGTGCCTCCCGCGGCGGACAGGGACTCACTGAAGCTTTCTTT; CDR3aa: CASRGGQGLTEAFF
d_gene: .; abundance: few; v_gene: TRBV12-3/TRBV12-4; j_gene: TRBJ1-6; CDR3nt: TGTGCCAGCAGTTTGGAGGGACCCACAAATTCACCCCTCCACTTT; CDR3aa: CASSLEGPTNSPLHF
d_gene: TRBD2; abundance: .; v_gene: TRBV24-1; j_gene: TRBJ2-5; CDR3nt: TGTGCCACCAGTGACCCGACTAGCGCCTATCAAGAGACCCAGTACTTC; CDR3aa: CATSDPTSAYQETQYF
d_gene: .; abundance: few; v_gene: TRBV7-2; j_gene: TRBJ2-1; CDR3nt: TGTGCCAGCAGCGGTTTTTCTGAGCAGTTCTTC; CDR3aa: CASSGFSEQFF
d_gene: .; abundance: medium-sized; v_gene: TRBV30; j_gene: TRBJ2-7; CDR3nt: TGTGCCTGGAGTCTTCAGGACTACGAGCAGTACTTC; CDR3aa: CAWSLQDYEQYF
d_gene: .; abundance: medium-sized; v_gene: TRBV19; j_gene: TRBJ1-5; CDR3nt: TGTGCCAGTAGGAACGAATATAGCAATCAGCCCCAGCATTTT; CDR3aa: CASRNEYSNQPQHF
d_gene: TRBD2; abundance: medium-sized; v_gene: TRBV20-1; j_gene: TRBJ2-7; CDR3nt: TGCAGTGCTAAGCCGGGACTAGCGGGAGGGGTTTCATACGAGCAGTACTTC; CDR3aa: CSAKPGLAGGVSYEQYF
d_gene: TRBD1; abundance: large; v_gene: TRBV15; j_gene: TRBJ2-2; CDR3nt: TGTGCCACCAGCAGAGAAAGGACCGGGACAGGGGTCGGGAGGGCCGGGGAGCTGTTTTTT; CDR3aa: CATSRERTGTGVGRAGELFF